Below, 17 T cell receptor beta chains from the same sample are listed, as sequenced in a study of cytomegalovirus exposure and HLA in healthy donors. Measured with immunoSEQ multiplex PCR; TCRdb has only the in-frame clones, and not every one. The sample contains 250,000 or so clones, around nine tenths of which appear only once. The specimen was PBMCs. These receptors were obtained from a man aged 18 to 30 in good health and CMV-seronegative.

V is TRBV6-1 and J is TRBJ2-7, with 8 bases that match TRBD1. The CDR3 spans 15 residues. Germline V gives CDR1 MNHNS, CDR2 SASEGT. V lost 6 bases, J lost 10 bases, and 17 bases stayed unmatched. The CDR3 region has the DNA TGTGCCAGCAGAGCCGCCGGGACAGGTACTACGATACAGTACTTC. It yields the protein CASRAAGTGTTIQYF.

V gene TRBV28 combines with J gene TRBJ2-7; D is unclear. This CDR3 region has 12 residues. V was shortened by 3 bases and J by 6 bases, with 9 bases between the two germline ends. Germline V CDR1 and CDR2: MDHEN, SYDVKM. The DNA for the CDR3 is TGTGCCAGCAGTTTTGCGAAGAGCGAGCAGTACTTC. It is translated as CASSFAKSEQYF.

This sequence joins TRBV6-1 and TRBJ1-1; 8 nucleotides align to TRBD1. Germline lookup yields CDR1 MNHNS and CDR2 SASEGT. This CDR3 contains 14 residues. The junction had 8 bases not matched to a gene; V was cut back by 6 bases and J by 5 bases. The chain's CDR3 is CASRLGQGRTEAFF. CDR3 nucleotide sequence: TGTGCCAGCAGACTAGGACAGGGTCGGACTGAAGCTTTCTTT.

The chain recombines TRBV27 with TRBJ2-1, with 13 bases fitting TRBD2. J gave up 9 bases and V 6 bases, and 8 bases lay outside the gene matches. Germline CDR1 is MNHEY and CDR2 is SMNVEV (reference sequence). CDR3 length equals 15 residues. The CDR3 reads CASRLLAGGVGEQFF. The DNA for the CDR3 is TGTGCCAGCAGACTACTAGCGGGAGGGGTGGGTGAGCAGTTCTTC.

V and J are TRBV7-2 and TRBJ2-3; 9 nucleotides match TRBD2. This CDR3 comprises 15 residues. The J segment lost 5 bases and the V segment lost 1 base, leaving 4 bases of the junction unmatched. Germline loops: CDR1 SGHTA, CDR2 FQGNSA. Here the CDR3 DNA reads TGTGCCAGCAGCTTAGGGCTAGCGGGGAAAGATACGCAGTATTTT. This encodes CASSLGLAGKDTQYF.

The genes are TRBV4-1 and TRBJ1-5; D not certain. This CDR3 is built from 14 residues. From germline, CDR1 is MGHRA and CDR2 YSYEKL. V lost 0 bases, J lost 4 bases, and 7 bases lay in between. CDR3 region: CASSQEEENQPQHF. The DNA of the CDR3 is TGCGCCAGCAGCCAAGAAGAAGAGAATCAGCCCCAGCATTTT.

This sequence joins TRBV29-1 and TRBJ2-3; no clear D gene. Per the germline V gene, CDR1 is SQVTM and CDR2 is ANQGSEA. V lost 0 bases, J lost 4 bases, and 11 bases lay in between. The CDR3 covers 14 residues. The CDR3 nucleotides read TGCAGCGTTGAAGATCCAGCGATGGCAGATACGCAGTATTTT. As protein: CSVEDPAMADTQYF.

V and J are TRBV19 and TRBJ1-2, with 10 bases fitting TRBD1. This CDR3 has 15 residues. V lost 5 bases, J lost 8 bases, and 11 bases stayed unmatched. CDR1 and CDR2 (germline): LNHDA, SQIVND (reference sequence). The CDR3 loop is CASSVAGTGVSGYTF. The CDR3 coding sequence is TGTGCCAGTAGTGTTGCCGGGACAGGGGTTTCGGGCTACACCTTC.

This chain links TRBV6-1 with TRBJ2-2, with 7 bases matching TRBD1. Germline-derived CDR1 and CDR2 are MNHNS and SASEGT. V shed 5 bases and J 7 bases; nucleotides not matched to a gene: 4. CDR3 length equals 13 residues. CDR3 loop: CASSSGQNGELFF. CDR3 nucleotide sequence: TGTGCCAGCAGTTCGGGACAGAACGGGGAGCTGTTTTTT.

The chain links TRBV5-4 to TRBJ2-7; 11 bases fit TRBD2. The CDR3 extends over 15 amino acids. CDR1 SGHNT and CDR2 YYREEE come from the germline V gene (reference sequence). V was clipped by 4 bases and J by 4 bases; unmatched bases: 7. The CDR3 nucleotides are TGTGCCAGCAGCACCTTTACTAGCGGGAGTTACGAGCAGTACTTC. Its translation: CASSTFTSGSYEQYF.

V is TRBV11-2 and J is TRBJ1-1; no definite D call. The V end was cut by 3 bases, the J end by 4 bases, with 3 bases between. There are 11 residues in the CDR3. The V gene's germline CDR1 is SGHAT and CDR2 FQNNGV. CDR3 loop: CASSFSTEAFF. The CDR3 coding sequence is TGTGCCAGCAGCTTCTCCACTGAAGCTTTCTTT.

The sample holds one count of this clone. The chain joins TRBV2 to TRBJ2-1; 10 nucleotides align to TRBD2. CDR1 and CDR2 (germline): SNHLY, FYNNEI. With V trimmed by 5 bases and J by 2 bases, 3 bases remained unmatched. The CDR3 is 15 amino acids. The CDR3 DNA reads as TGTGCCAGCAGTCTAGCGGGGGCCGCCTACAATGAGCAGTTCTTC. This encodes CASSLAGAAYNEQFF.

The gene calls are TRBV19 and TRBJ2-3; the D gene is possibly TRBD1 (5 bases). The CDR3 runs to 15 residues. V lost 1 base and J lost 0, with 8 bases in between. Germline CDR1 is LNHDA and CDR2 is SQIVND (reference sequence). As DNA, the CDR3 is TGTGCCAGTAGTATAGGACAGCCAAGCACAGATACGCAGTATTTT. Its translation is CASSIGQPSTDTQYF.

Remarks on this clone: Different DNA sequences within this sample yield the same CDR3. The rearrangement links TRBV4-3 to TRBJ2-1, with D possibly being TRBD2 (6 bases). Germline CDR1 reads LGHNA; CDR2 reads YSLEER. V lost 1 base and J lost 7, with 8 bases in between. The CDR3 is made up of 13 amino acids. The CDR3 DNA sequence: TGCGCCAGCAGCCAAGTTGGAGGGAATGAGCAGTTCTTC. As protein: CASSQVGGNEQFF.

This chain links TRBV9 with TRBJ2-7; 14 bases map to TRBD2. This CDR3 spans 15 amino acids. The germline V gene encodes CDR1 SGDLS and CDR2 YYNGEE. V was clipped by 3 bases and J by 4 bases; unmatched bases: 3. CDR3 in amino acids: CASSGGLAGAYEQYF. In nucleotides, the CDR3 is TGTGCCAGCAGCGGGGGACTAGCGGGGGCATACGAGCAGTACTTC.

The J gene is TRBJ2-1, the V gene TRBV16; a possible D gene is TRBD2 (5 bases). This CDR3 region has 15 residues. V was cut by 2 bases and J by 2 bases, with 10 bases left in between. The germline CDR1 and CDR2 sequences are KGHSY and FQNENV. CDR3 sequence: CASSQQLGAYNEQFF. As DNA, the CDR3 is TGTGCCAGCAGCCAACAACTCGGGGCCTACAATGAGCAGTTCTTC.

The CDR3, as DNA: TGCGCCAGCAGCCAAGAGGAGGTGGGGACTAGAAGCTCAGATACGCAGTATTTT. Protein: CASSQEEVGTRSSDTQYF. This chain connects TRBV4-3 to TRBJ2-3; 8 nucleotides match TRBD2. Germline loops: CDR1 LGHNA, CDR2 YSLEER. With 0 bases clipped from V and 4 bases from J, the junction kept 12 bases outside the gene matches. The CDR3 has 18 amino acids.